This entry features one TCR beta chain sequence. Its antigen is undetermined. The data derive from a study of Tregs in tolerant kidney transplant recipients. Study-level background: Related graft donors supplied nonmyeloablative bone marrow transplants, and mixed chimerism was transient.

V was clipped by 4 bases and J by 1 base, with 11 bases between them. Germline CDR1 MNHNY, CDR2 SVGAGI (reference sequence). The CDR3 totals 15 residues. Before regulatory T cell sorting, thawed PBMCs rested overnight at 37°C in 200 IU/ml IL-2. General observations from the study: In tolerant patients, donor-specific Tregs outgrew total Tregs, suggesting antigen-driven expansion. This study did not directly address biological reproducibility.

Libraries were prepared by immunoSEQ multiplex PCR; TCRdb keeps only in-frame clonotypes and omits some of them. The table lists some 55,000 clones, roughly 88% of them singletons, with around 2.3% in the top ten. The chain carries TRBV6-6 and TRBJ1-5; D gene ambiguous. The source material was Tregs from blood, sampled before the transplant. The TCR originated in a human donor who received a combined kidney and bone marrow transplant. CDR3 region: CASSWNSPSNQPQHF. The CDR3, as DNA: TGTGCCAGCAGTTGGAACTCACCCAGCAATCAGCCCCAGCATTTT.